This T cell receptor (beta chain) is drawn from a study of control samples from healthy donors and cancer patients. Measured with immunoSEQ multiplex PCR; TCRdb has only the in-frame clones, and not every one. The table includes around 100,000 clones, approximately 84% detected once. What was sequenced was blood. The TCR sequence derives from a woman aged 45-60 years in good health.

The CDR3: CASSQDTFSYNEQFF. The DNA of the CDR3 is TGTGCCAGCAGCCAAGATACCTTCTCCTACAATGAGCAGTTCTTC. This chain uses TRBV3-1 (or the pseudogene TRBV3-2) with TRBJ2-1; D is unclear. From germline, CDR1 is LGHDT and CDR2 YNNKEL (reference sequence). V gave up 0 bases and J gave up 0 bases, with 6 bases separating them. This CDR3 spans 15 amino acids.